The 29 T cell receptor beta chains reported below all come from one sample, sequenced in a study of cytomegalovirus exposure and HLA in healthy donors. Method: immunoSEQ multiplex PCR; TCRdb's copy keeps in-frame clones and lacks some. Of 86,000 or so clones in the sample, almost 97% are singletons; the top ten hold roughly 1.6%. Input material: PBMCs. The source is a man aged 18 to 30 in good health and CMV-seropositive.

CDR3 in amino acids: CASSESSAGYYEQYF. Here the CDR3 DNA reads TGCGCCAGCAGTGAATCCTCGGCGGGGTACTACGAGCAGTACTTC. This chain joins TRBV10-1 and TRBJ2-7, with TRBD2 as a possible D gene (6 bases). Germline V gives CDR1 WNHNN, CDR2 SYGVQD (reference sequence). The V end was cut by 3 bases, the J end by 3 bases, with 15 bases between. The CDR3 consists of 15 residues.

V gene TRBV10-2 combines with J gene TRBJ2-2, with 9 nucleotides matching TRBD2. The CDR3 spans 16 residues. Unmatched junction bases numbered 2, after V lost 0 bases and J lost 3 bases. Germline V gene lookup returns CDR1 WSHSY and CDR2 SAAADI. The CDR3 DNA reads TGCGCCAGCAGTGAGTCTAGCGGGAGATACACCGGGGAGCTGTTTTTT. This gives the protein CASSESSGRYTGELFF.

There are a few counts of this clone. CDR3 residues: CASTSHRQNTGELFF. CDR3 in DNA: TGTGCCAGCACCTCCCACAGGCAAAACACCGGGGAGCTGTTTTTT. The chain uses TRBV9 and TRBJ2-2; the D gene is possibly TRBD1 (5 bases). Trimming took off 6 bases at V and 2 bases at J, with 14 bases between the two ends. Germline V gene sequence: CDR1 SGDLS, CDR2 YYNGEE. The CDR3 is 15 residues long.

The genes are TRBV27 and TRBJ2-4; unclear D gene. V lost 4 bases to trimming and J lost 0 bases, with 4 bases between them. This CDR3 comprises 13 residues. Germline loops: CDR1 MNHEY, CDR2 SMNVEV (reference sequence). CDR3: CASSSLAKNIQYF. CDR3 sequence (DNA): TGTGCCAGCAGTTCACTAGCCAAAAACATTCAGTACTTC.

The rearrangement joins TRBV2 to TRBJ2-1; 9 positions agree with TRBD1. Germline values: CDR1 SNHLY, CDR2 FYNNEI. The CDR3 sequence is 13 residues long. The J segment lost 7 bases and the V segment lost 6 bases, leaving 4 bases of the junction unmatched. The CDR3 DNA reads TGTGCCAGCAGGGGGACAGGGAGAAATGAGCAGTTCTTC. This sequence encodes CASRGTGRNEQFF.

The sample holds one count of this clone. The genes are TRBV19 and TRBJ2-5; D perhaps matches TRBD1 (6 bases). The length of the CDR3 is 12 residues. CDR1 and CDR2 from the germline V gene are LNHDA and SQIVND (reference sequence). Deletions cut 6 bases from V and 4 bases from J, with 9 bases between. The CDR3 here is CASRGQRETQYF. The CDR3 region has the DNA TGTGCCAGTAGAGGACAGAGAGAGACCCAGTACTTC. The full variable domain, its missing parts supplied by reference TRBV19 and TRBJ2-5, is DGGITQSPKYLFRKEGQNVTLSCEQNLNHDAMYWYRQDPGQGLRLIYYSQIVNDFQKGDIAEGYSVSREKKESFPLTVTSAQKNPTAFYLCASRGQRETQYFGPGTRLLVL.

The chain carries TRBV28 and TRBJ1-1; 7 bases map to TRBD1. Germline V CDR1 and CDR2: MDHEN, SYDVKM. This CDR3 has 13 residues. Trimming cost V 5 bases and J 4 bases; bases outside gene matches: 4. CDR3 sequence (DNA): TGTGCCAGCAGTCTCAACAGGGGCACTGAAGCTTTCTTT. Translated, it gives CASSLNRGTEAFF.

This sequence joins TRBV5-6 and TRBJ2-7; 9 nucleotides line up with TRBD1. The CDR3 totals 16 residues. Germline CDR1 and CDR2: SGHDT and YYEEEE. Trimming at V came to 3 bases and at J to 3 bases, leaving 10 bases not matched to a gene. This chain's CDR3 is CASSYQIWDRDYEQYF. DNA for the CDR3: TGTGCCAGCAGCTATCAAATCTGGGACAGGGACTACGAGCAGTACTTC.

The chain recombines TRBV6-5 with TRBJ1-1; weak D call: TRBD1 (6 bases). The V end was cut by 2 bases, the J end by 0 bases, with 10 bases between. CDR3 length equals 15 residues. Germline loops: CDR1 MNHEY, CDR2 SVGAGI. The CDR3 region is CASSYLTGLNTEAFF. The CDR3 DNA reads TGTGCCAGCAGTTACCTGACAGGTTTGAACACTGAAGCTTTCTTT.

The chain recombines TRBV7-8 with TRBJ1-5; the D gene is possibly TRBD1 (6 bases). Germline-derived CDR1 and CDR2 are SGHVS and FQNEAQ. The CDR3 has 16 residues. Trimming pared 5 bases from V and 4 bases from J, leaving 18 bases between. CDR3 sequence (DNA): TGTGCCAGCAGCCCCCGGCGCCACAGGGCAAATCAGCCCCAGCATTTT. It specifies CASSPRRHRANQPQHF.

This sequence joins TRBV30 and TRBJ1-2; no clear D gene. Trimming left V 3 bases short and J 13 bases short, with 12 bases between. There are 10 residues in the CDR3. In germline, CDR1 is GTSNPN, CDR2 SVGIG (reference sequence). The CDR3 sequence: CAWSLGAATF. As DNA, the CDR3 is TGTGCCTGGAGCCTAGGAGCCGCCACCTTC.

The J gene is TRBJ1-2, the V gene TRBV29-1; D is ambiguous. The germline V gene encodes CDR1 SQVTM and CDR2 ANQGSEA. Trimming took 4 bases from V and 5 from J, leaving 11 bases between them. The CDR3 has 12 amino acids. CDR3 residues: CSVGYRGYGYTF. DNA of the CDR3: TGCAGCGTTGGCTACAGAGGGTATGGCTACACCTTC.

The chain couples TRBV11-2 to TRBJ2-7, with D perhaps matching TRBD2 (6 bases). The CDR3 spans 14 residues. CDR1 SGHAT and CDR2 FQNNGV come from the germline V gene. Between the trimmed V and J ends, which lost 0 bases and 5 bases, there was a span of 11 bases. CDR3 region: CASSLDASAHEQYF. The DNA of the CDR3 is TGTGCCAGCAGCTTAGACGCTAGCGCGCACGAGCAGTACTTC.

The J gene is TRBJ2-1, the V gene TRBV6-6, with 7 bases fitting TRBD2. The germline V gene encodes CDR1 MNHNY and CDR2 SVGAGI (reference sequence). V lost 4 bases to trimming and J lost 0 bases; unmatched junction nucleotides: 6. This CDR3 contains 16 residues. This chain's CDR3 is CASSFSRGSSYNEQFF. The CDR3 bases are TGTGCCAGCAGTTTTTCGCGGGGGAGCTCCTACAATGAGCAGTTCTTC.

The V gene is TRBV9, the J gene TRBJ2-5; no clear D. Germline V gene sequence: CDR1 SGDLS, CDR2 YYNGEE. V lost 0 bases, J lost 4 bases, and 13 bases lay in between. The CDR3 sequence is 15 residues long. The CDR3 nucleotides are TGTGCCAGCAGCGTAGGATCGGTAGCATCAGAGACCCAGTACTTC. Protein sequence: CASSVGSVASETQYF.

About this clone: The same CDR3 is also encoded by other DNA sequences in this sample. This chain connects TRBV4-2 to TRBJ2-1, with 12 bases matching TRBD2. The CDR3 is 16 residues long. J was trimmed by 2 bases and V by 2 bases; bases with no gene match: 1. Germline CDR1 and CDR2: LGHNA and YNFKEQ. CDR3 bases: TGTGCCAGCAGCCAACGGACTAGCGGGGCCTACAATGAGCAGTTCTTC. As protein: CASSQRTSGAYNEQFF.

A single count supports this clone. Germline and junction disagree at one end, which may indicate a read error. The same CDR3 also results from other DNA sequences found in this sample. The V and J genes are TRBV7-7 and TRBJ2-1, with D possibly matching TRBD2 (5 bases). The CDR3 length is 15 residues. Germline CDR1 and CDR2: SSHAT and FNYEAQ (reference sequence). CDR3 in DNA: TGTGCTAGCAGCTTAACGGGGAGCTCCTACAATGAGCAGTTCTTC. Protein: CASSLTGSSYNEQFF.

J is TRBJ1-5 and V is TRBV2, with 10 bases aligning to TRBD1. The CDR3 loop spans 15 amino acids. Germline-derived CDR1 and CDR2 are SNHLY and FYNNEI. V was pared by 3 bases and J by 6 bases, with 5 bases of the junction left unmatched. In DNA form, the CDR3 reads TGTGCCAGCAGTGAGGGACAGGGGCCGACTCAGCCCCAGCATTTT. Amino acids: CASSEGQGPTQPQHF.

The chain combines TRBV25-1 with TRBJ2-1, with 8 bases lining up with TRBD2. V dropped 2 bases and J dropped 4; count of bases not matched to a gene: 4. Germline lookup yields CDR1 MGHDK and CDR2 SYGVNS. This CDR3 spans 15 amino acids. CDR3 sequence (DNA): TGTGCCAGCAGTGAAGTAGCGGGGTTGTACAATGAGCAGTTCTTC. Encoded protein: CASSEVAGLYNEQFF.

The chain joins TRBV5-1 to TRBJ1-1; no clear D. V lost 2 bases to trimming and J lost 0 bases, with 14 bases between them. The CDR3 extends over 16 amino acids. Per the germline V gene, CDR1 is SGHRS and CDR2 is YFSETQ. This CDR3 is CASSFGGREVNTEAFF. For the CDR3, the DNA is TGCGCCAGCAGCTTTGGAGGGAGGGAAGTGAACACTGAAGCTTTCTTT.

The J gene is TRBJ1-1, the V gene TRBV5-1; D is uncertain. Per germline, CDR1 SGHRS and CDR2 YFSETQ. The CDR3 is made up of 15 amino acids. The V end lost 0 bases, the J end lost 2 bases, and 11 bases lay between the germline ends. The CDR3 loop reads CASSLDRPQNTEAFF. CDR3 DNA sequence: TGCGCCAGCAGCTTGGACAGACCACAAAACACTGAAGCTTTCTTT.

V is TRBV19 and J is TRBJ1-1, with D possibly being TRBD1 (5 bases). The CDR3 spans 18 residues. CDR1 is LNHDA and CDR2 is SQIVND in the germline V gene (reference sequence). The V end was cut by 2 bases, the J end by 0 bases, with 19 bases between. The CDR3 sequence is CASSIRGVASQVNTEAFF. As DNA, the CDR3 is TGTGCCAGTAGTATACGGGGGGTCGCGTCCCAAGTGAACACTGAAGCTTTCTTT.

This clone has a handful of counts. The CDR3 DNA sequence: TGTGCCACCAGCAGAGATACGGGGGGCTCCTACAATGAGCAGTTCTTC. It yields the protein CATSRDTGGSYNEQFF. The chain joins TRBV15 to TRBJ2-1; 7 bases align to TRBD2. This CDR3 is built from 16 residues. The junction had 2 bases not matched to a gene; V was cut back by 0 bases and J by 0 bases. The germline gives CDR1 LNHNV, CDR2 YYDKDF (reference sequence).

V gene TRBV28 combines with J gene TRBJ1-3; D call uncertain. V was shortened by 8 bases and J by 0 bases, with 8 bases between the two germline ends. The germline V gene has CDR1 MDHEN and CDR2 SYDVKM. The CDR3 covers 13 residues. CDR3 residues: CASPSGSGNTIYF. CDR3 in DNA: TGTGCCAGCCCCTCGGGCTCTGGAAACACCATATATTTT.

The chain combines TRBV7-9 with TRBJ1-1, with D hard to call. This CDR3 is 13 amino acids long. Trimming cost V 4 bases and J 4 bases, with 10 bases left between them. Germline CDR1 and CDR2: SEHNR and FQNEAQ (reference sequence). CDR3 loop: CASSYGGSTEAFF. DNA for the CDR3: TGTGCCAGCAGCTATGGCGGGAGCACTGAAGCTTTCTTT. The full variable domain, with the rest looked up from reference TRBV7-9 and TRBJ1-1, is DTGVSQNPRHKITKRGQNVTFRCDPISEHNRLYWYRQTLGQGPEFLTYFQNEAQLEKSRLLSDRFSAERPKGSFSTLEIQRTEQGDSAMYLCASSYGGSTEAFFGQGTRLTVV.

The chain links TRBV18 to TRBJ1-2; TRBD1 matches 8 bases. The trim removed 3 bases at V and 7 bases at J, leaving 4 bases unmatched. The CDR3 runs 13 residues. Germline CDR1 KGHSH, CDR2 LQKENI. This chain's CDR3 is CASSPTGDGGYTF. As DNA, the CDR3 is TGTGCCAGCTCACCGACAGGGGATGGTGGCTACACCTTC. Together with reference TRBV18 and TRBJ1-2, the CDR3 gives the full variable domain: NAGVMQNPRHLVRRRGQEARLRCSPMKGHSHVYWYRQLPEEGLKFMVYLQKENIIDESGMPKERFSAEFPKEGPSILRIQQVVRGDSAAYFCASSPTGDGGYTFGSGTRLTVV.

This sequence joins TRBV15 and TRBJ2-5; possible D gene TRBD1, 6 bases. CDR1 is LNHNV and CDR2 is YYDKDF in the germline V gene (reference sequence). V lost 5 bases, J lost 5 bases, and 12 bases lay in between. This CDR3 region has 13 residues. The CDR3 spells CATSVDRRETQYF. The CDR3 DNA reads TGTGCCACCAGCGTCGACAGGAGGGAGACCCAGTACTTC.

This clone was seen more than once but under ten times. The V call is TRBV6-1, the J call TRBJ2-2; no clear D. Germline-derived CDR1 and CDR2 are MNHNS and SASEGT. The V end was cut by 1 base, the J end by 4 bases, with 4 bases between. The CDR3 runs to 13 residues. The CDR3 spells CASSEVSTGELFF. CDR3 in DNA: TGTGCCAGCAGTGAAGTCAGCACCGGGGAGCTGTTTTTT.

The CDR3 sequence is CATSRIFGTGEAFF. Here the CDR3 DNA reads TGTGCCACCAGCAGAATATTCGGGACAGGTGAAGCTTTCTTT. This sequence joins TRBV15 and TRBJ1-1; 8 bases are shared with TRBD1. J lost 7 bases, V lost 2 bases, and 6 bases had no gene match. This CDR3 contains 14 residues. Per germline, CDR1 LNHNV and CDR2 YYDKDF (reference sequence).